The T cell receptor beta chain under discussion was sequenced for a study of technical replicates of blood from several donors. The CDR3 contains 13 residues. Germline V CDR1 and CDR2: SGHTA, FQGTGA. The V gene lost 0 bases and the J gene lost 3 bases, with 5 bases spanning the gap. Clones were read by immunoSEQ multiplex PCR, and TCRdb kept only the in-frame ones, dropping some. Seen here are tens of thousands of clones, over 95% observed once, and the top ten hold approximately 0.2%. The sequencing sample was made of T cells isolated from PBMCs. This rearrangement joins TRBV7-3 to TRBJ1-1; D is ambiguous. This receptor was taken from a human donor in good health. CDR3 residues: CASSLTEHTEAFF. The CDR3 coding sequence is TGTGCCAGCAGCTTAACTGAGCACACTGAAGCTTTCTTT. Complete variable domain (other parts from reference TRBV7-3 and TRBJ1-1): GAGVSQTPSNKVTEKGKYVELRCDPISGHTALYWYRQSLGQGPEFLIYFQGTGAADDSGLPNDRFFAVRPEGSVSTLKIQRTERGDSAVYLCASSLTEHTEAFFGQGTRLTVV.